These 10 T cell receptor beta chains were sequenced from one sample in a study of blood T cell repertoires in COVID-19. The data were produced by immunoSEQ multiplex PCR, yet TCRdb's version contains in-frame clones alone and is incomplete. The data show around 370,000 clones, 88% seen once. The sequenced sample consisted of PBMCs or T cells enriched from blood (not recorded which). Source of these receptors: a woman between 18 and 30 years old who had recovered from COVID-19.

The table lists this clone with a count of one. The chain uses TRBV3-1 (or the pseudogene TRBV3-2) and TRBJ1-4, with TRBD1 matching over 7 bases. Germline V CDR1 and CDR2: LGHDT, YNNKEL (reference sequence). With V trimmed by 0 bases and J by 8 bases, 3 bases remained unmatched. This CDR3 region has 14 residues. CDR3 nucleotide sequence: TGTGCCAGCAGCCAAGAGACAGGGCTCGAAAAACTGTTTTTT. Its translation is CASSQETGLEKLFF.

Notes on this clone: Other nucleotide sequences in the sample specify the same CDR3. The chain carries TRBV5-5 and TRBJ2-7; tentatively, D is TRBD1 (5 bases). Trimming pared 4 bases from V and 1 base from J, leaving 9 bases between. Germline V gene lookup returns CDR1 SGHKS and CDR2 YYEKEE (reference sequence). This CDR3 is built from 13 residues. CDR3 loop: CASSLQGSYEQYF. CDR3 bases: TGTGCCAGCAGCCTGCAGGGTTCCTACGAGCAGTACTTC.

The chain recombines TRBV7-9 with TRBJ1-2; no reliable D call. Germline V gene sequence: CDR1 SEHNR, CDR2 FQNEAQ (reference sequence). The ends were cut back, 1 base at V and 3 bases at J, with 6 bases in the middle. The CDR3 length is 13 residues. CDR3 sequence (DNA): TGTGCCAGCAGCTTAGACAGAGACTATGGCTACACCTTC. This encodes CASSLDRDYGYTF.

This chain links TRBV7-2 with TRBJ1-1; D ambiguous. The V and J ends lost 1 base and 4 bases respectively, with 10 bases between them. From germline, CDR1 is SGHTA and CDR2 FQGNSA. CDR3 length equals 14 residues. CDR3 region: CASSLGEGITEAFF. DNA of the CDR3: TGTGCCAGCAGCTTAGGGGAGGGCATCACTGAAGCTTTCTTT.

The chain combines TRBV6-5 with TRBJ2-3, with TRBD2 matching 9 bases. Germline V lookup: CDR1 MNHEY, CDR2 SVGAGI. The length of the CDR3 is 16 residues. Trimming cost V 0 bases and J 6 bases; bases outside gene matches: 7. The CDR3 is CASSYSAGGGRDTQYF. The CDR3 bases are TGTGCCAGCAGTTACTCGGCGGGGGGGGGCCGGGATACGCAGTATTTT.

V usage is TRBV27 and J usage is TRBJ1-1, with D perhaps TRBD1 (6 bases). Germline V gene lookup returns CDR1 MNHEY and CDR2 SMNVEV (reference sequence). The ends were cut back, 5 bases at V and 1 base at J, with 14 bases in the middle. The CDR3 has 15 amino acids. Here the CDR3 reads CASSPAGVPNTEAFF. DNA for the CDR3: TGTGCCAGCAGTCCCGCAGGGGTCCCGAACACTGAAGCTTTCTTT.

This rearrangement joins TRBV6-5 to TRBJ1-4; no firm D call. Germline V gives CDR1 MNHEY, CDR2 SVGAGI. There are 15 residues in the CDR3. V lost 0 bases, J lost 3 bases, and 8 bases lay in between. The CDR3 protein is CASSYSSSPNEKLFF. In nucleotides, the CDR3 is TGTGCCAGCAGTTACTCGTCGTCTCCTAATGAAAAACTGTTTTTT.

This chain connects TRBV5-5 to TRBJ2-5; 7 positions match TRBD1. Germline trimming cut 4 bases from V and 4 bases from J; bases unmatched to any gene: 10. Germline V lookup: CDR1 SGHKS, CDR2 YYEKEE (reference sequence). The length of the CDR3 is 15 residues. CDR3 sequence: CASSPLDRRSETQYF. CDR3 nucleotide sequence: TGTGCCAGCAGCCCCCTGGACAGGAGGTCAGAGACCCAGTACTTC.

The rearrangement uses TRBV19 and TRBJ1-2; D unresolved. Trimming took off 1 base at V and 6 bases at J, with 6 bases between the two ends. The CDR3 spans 12 residues. Germline CDR1 is LNHDA and CDR2 is SQIVND (reference sequence). For the CDR3, the DNA is TGTGCCAGTAGTATAGTTCCGGATGGCTACACCTTC. Translating it yields CASSIVPDGYTF.

The chain employs TRBV5-1 and TRBJ1-1; unclear D gene. The CDR3 has 15 amino acids. With 6 bases removed from V and 1 base from J, the gap between germline ends came to 16 bases. Germline CDR1 SGHRS, CDR2 YFSETQ. The CDR3 sequence is CASKSTGYKNTEAFF. CDR3 DNA: TGCGCCAGCAAATCAACCGGGTACAAGAACACTGAAGCTTTCTTT.